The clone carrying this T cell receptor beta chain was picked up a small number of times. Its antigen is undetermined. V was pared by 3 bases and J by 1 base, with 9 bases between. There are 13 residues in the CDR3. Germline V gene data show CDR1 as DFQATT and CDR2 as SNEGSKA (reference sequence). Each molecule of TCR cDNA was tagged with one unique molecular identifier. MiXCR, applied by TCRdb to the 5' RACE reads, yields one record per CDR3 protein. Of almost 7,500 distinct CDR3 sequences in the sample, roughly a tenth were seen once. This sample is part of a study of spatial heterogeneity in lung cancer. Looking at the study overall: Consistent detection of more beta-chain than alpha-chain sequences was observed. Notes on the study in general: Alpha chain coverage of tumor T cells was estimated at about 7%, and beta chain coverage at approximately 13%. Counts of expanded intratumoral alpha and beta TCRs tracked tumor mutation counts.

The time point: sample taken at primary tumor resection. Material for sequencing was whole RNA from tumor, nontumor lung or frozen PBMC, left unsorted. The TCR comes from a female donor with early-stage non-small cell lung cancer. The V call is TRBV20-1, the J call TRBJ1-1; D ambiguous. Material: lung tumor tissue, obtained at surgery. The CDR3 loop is CSASSQRNTEAFF. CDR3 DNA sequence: TGCAGTGCTAGTAGCCAAAGGAACACTGAAGCTTTCTTT.